This T cell receptor (beta chain) was sequenced in a study of control samples from healthy donors and cancer patients. Sequencing used immunoSEQ multiplex PCR; TCRdb keeps in-frame clones, though not all of them. The table records some 130,000 clones, about 92% of them present only once. The V end lost 4 bases, the J end lost 1 base, and 24 bases lay between the germline ends. The CDR3 spans 20 residues. Germline V gene sequence: CDR1 SGHRS, CDR2 YFSETQ. The sequencing input was PBMCs. The genes are TRBV5-1 and TRBJ2-6; tentative D call: TRBD2 (6 bases). The source of this sequence is a man in his fifties with head and neck cancer. The CDR3 protein is CASSLSKFGGLPSGANVLTF. The CDR3 coding sequence is TGCGCCAGCAGCCTCAGTAAATTCGGGGGACTTCCATCTGGGGCCAACGTCCTGACTTTC.